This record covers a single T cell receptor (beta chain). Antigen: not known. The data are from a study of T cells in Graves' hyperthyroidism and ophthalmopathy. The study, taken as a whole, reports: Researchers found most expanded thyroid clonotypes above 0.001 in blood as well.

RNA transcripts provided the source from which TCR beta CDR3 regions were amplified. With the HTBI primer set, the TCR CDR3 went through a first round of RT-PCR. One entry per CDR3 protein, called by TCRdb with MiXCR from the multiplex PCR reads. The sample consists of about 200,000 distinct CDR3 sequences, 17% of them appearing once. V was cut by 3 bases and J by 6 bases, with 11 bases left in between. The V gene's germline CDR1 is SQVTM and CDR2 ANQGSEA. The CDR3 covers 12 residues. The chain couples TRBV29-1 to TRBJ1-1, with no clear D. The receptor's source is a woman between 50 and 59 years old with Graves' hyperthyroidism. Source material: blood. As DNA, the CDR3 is TGCAGCGTTGACAAGGCGGGCGCTGAAGCTTTCTTT. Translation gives CSVDKAGAEAFF. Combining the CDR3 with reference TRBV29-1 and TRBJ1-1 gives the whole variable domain SAVISQKPSRDICQRGTSLTIQCQVDSQVTMMFWYRQQPGQSLTLIATANQGSEATYESGFVIDKFPISRPNLTFSTLTVSNMSPEDSSIYLCSVDKAGAEAFFGQGTRLTVV.